This T cell receptor (beta chain) was identified during a study of T-cell reconstitution after alpha-beta-depleted transplantation in children. Study outcomes and limitations: Reportedly, only several hundred clones from non-depleted graft cells drove alpha-beta T-cell counts at about two months.

This clonotype was recorded a few times. As yet, its antigen is unknown. The TCRbeta library incorporated unique molecular identifiers. TCRdb called the PCR reads again in MiXCR, with one record for every CDR3 protein. The sample has approximately 630,000 distinct CDR3 sequences, approximately 14% seen once. This CDR3 is built from 13 residues. V lost 6 bases and J lost 0, with 6 bases in between. The germline gives CDR1 SQVTM, CDR2 ANQGSEA. The chain uses TRBV29-1 and TRBJ2-6; D is ambiguous. The specimen was PBMCs, collected before TCRalphabeta/CD19-depleted stem cell transplant. The sequence was obtained from a girl aged 2 to 10 with congenital amegakaryocytic thrombocytopenia, due to receive a stem cell transplant. The CDR3 region is CSVAFSGANVLTF. The CDR3 nucleotides are TGCAGCGTGGCTTTCTCTGGGGCCAACGTCCTGACTTTC.